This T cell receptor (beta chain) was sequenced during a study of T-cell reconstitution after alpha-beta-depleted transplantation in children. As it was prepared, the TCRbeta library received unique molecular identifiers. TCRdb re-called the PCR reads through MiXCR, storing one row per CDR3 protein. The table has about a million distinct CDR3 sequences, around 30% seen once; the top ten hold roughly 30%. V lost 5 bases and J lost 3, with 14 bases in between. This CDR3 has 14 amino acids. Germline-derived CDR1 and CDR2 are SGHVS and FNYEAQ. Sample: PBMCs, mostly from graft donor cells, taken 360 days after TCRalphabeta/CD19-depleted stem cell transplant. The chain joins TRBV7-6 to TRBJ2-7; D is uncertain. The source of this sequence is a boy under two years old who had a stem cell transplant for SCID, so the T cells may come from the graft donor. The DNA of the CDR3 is TGTGCCAGCAGCCCGCCGTCAAGGAACTACGAGCAGTACTTC. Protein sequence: CASSPPSRNYEQYF.